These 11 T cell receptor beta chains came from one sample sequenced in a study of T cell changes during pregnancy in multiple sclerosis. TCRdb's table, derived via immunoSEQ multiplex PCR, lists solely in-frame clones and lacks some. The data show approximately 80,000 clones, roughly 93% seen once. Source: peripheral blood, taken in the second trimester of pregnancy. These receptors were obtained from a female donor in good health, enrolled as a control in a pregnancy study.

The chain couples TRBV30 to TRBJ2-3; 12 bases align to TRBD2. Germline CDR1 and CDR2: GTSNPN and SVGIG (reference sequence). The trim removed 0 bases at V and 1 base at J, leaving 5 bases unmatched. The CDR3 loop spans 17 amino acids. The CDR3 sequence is CAWSVLAGGQGTDTQYF. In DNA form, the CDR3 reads TGTGCCTGGAGTGTCCTAGCGGGGGGGCAGGGCACAGATACGCAGTATTTT.

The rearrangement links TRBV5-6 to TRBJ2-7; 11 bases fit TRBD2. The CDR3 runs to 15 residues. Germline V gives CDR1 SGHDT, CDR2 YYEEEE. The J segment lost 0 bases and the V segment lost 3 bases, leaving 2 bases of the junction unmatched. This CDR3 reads CASSWGTSGSYEQYF. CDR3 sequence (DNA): TGTGCCAGCAGCTGGGGGACTAGCGGCTCCTACGAGCAGTACTTC.

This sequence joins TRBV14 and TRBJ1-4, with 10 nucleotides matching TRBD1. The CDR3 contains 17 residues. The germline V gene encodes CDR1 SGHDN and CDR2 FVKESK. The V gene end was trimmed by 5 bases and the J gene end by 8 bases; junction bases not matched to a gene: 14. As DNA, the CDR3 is TGTGCCAGCAGCGGGCGGGACAGGGGACACGGGGGCGAAAAACTGTTTTTT. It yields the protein CASSGRDRGHGGEKLFF.

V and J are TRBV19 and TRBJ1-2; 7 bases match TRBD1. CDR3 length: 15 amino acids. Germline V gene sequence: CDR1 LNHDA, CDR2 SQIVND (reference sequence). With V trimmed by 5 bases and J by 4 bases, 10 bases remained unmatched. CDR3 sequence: CASSVNRDRGYGYTF. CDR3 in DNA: TGTGCCAGTAGTGTAAACCGGGACAGAGGCTATGGCTACACCTTC.

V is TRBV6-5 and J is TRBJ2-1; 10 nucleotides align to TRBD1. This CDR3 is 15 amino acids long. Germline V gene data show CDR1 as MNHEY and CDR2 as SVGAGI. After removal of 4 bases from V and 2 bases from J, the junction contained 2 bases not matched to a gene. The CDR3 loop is CASSSGTGAYNEQFF. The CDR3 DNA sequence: TGTGCCAGCAGTTCCGGGACAGGGGCCTACAATGAGCAGTTCTTC.

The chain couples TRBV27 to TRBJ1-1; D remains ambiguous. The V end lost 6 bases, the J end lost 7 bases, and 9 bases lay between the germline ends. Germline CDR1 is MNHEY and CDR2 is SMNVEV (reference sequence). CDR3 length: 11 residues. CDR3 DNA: TGTGCCAGCAGACGAGGGTTTGAAGCTTTCTTT. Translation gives CASRRGFEAFF.

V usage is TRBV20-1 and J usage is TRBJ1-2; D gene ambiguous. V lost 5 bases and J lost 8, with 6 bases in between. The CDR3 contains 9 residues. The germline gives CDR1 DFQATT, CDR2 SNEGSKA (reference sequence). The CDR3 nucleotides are TGCAGTGCTCCCCTCGGCTACACCTTC. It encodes CSAPLGYTF.

DNA of the CDR3: TGTGCCCTGGAACGACAGCTGGCCACTGAAGCTTTCTTT. Translation gives CALERQLATEAFF. V usage is TRBV30 and J usage is TRBJ1-1; D might be TRBD1 (5 bases). The CDR3 extends over 13 amino acids. Looked up from germline, CDR1 is GTSNPN and CDR2 is SVGIG (reference sequence). The V end was cut by 8 bases, the J end by 4 bases, with 17 bases between.

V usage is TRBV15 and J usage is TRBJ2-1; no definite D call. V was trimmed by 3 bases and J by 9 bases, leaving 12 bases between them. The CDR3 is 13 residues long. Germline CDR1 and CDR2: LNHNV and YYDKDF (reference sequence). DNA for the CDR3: TGTGCCACCAGCAGGACACCTCTCCCTGAGCAGTTCTTC. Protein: CATSRTPLPEQFF. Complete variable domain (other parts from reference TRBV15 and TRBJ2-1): DAMVIQNPRYQVTQFGKPVTLSCSQTLNHNVMYWYQQKSSQAPKLLFHYYDKDFNNEADTPDNFQSRRPNTSFCFLDIRSPGLGDTAMYLCATSRTPLPEQFFGPGTRLTVL.

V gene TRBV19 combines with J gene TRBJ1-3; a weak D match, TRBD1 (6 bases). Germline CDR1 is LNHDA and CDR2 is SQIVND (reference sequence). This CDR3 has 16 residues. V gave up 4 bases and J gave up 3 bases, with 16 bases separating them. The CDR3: CASSTGQTIHGNTIYF. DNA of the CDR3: TGTGCCAGTAGTACCGGACAGACCATTCATGGAAACACCATATATTTT.

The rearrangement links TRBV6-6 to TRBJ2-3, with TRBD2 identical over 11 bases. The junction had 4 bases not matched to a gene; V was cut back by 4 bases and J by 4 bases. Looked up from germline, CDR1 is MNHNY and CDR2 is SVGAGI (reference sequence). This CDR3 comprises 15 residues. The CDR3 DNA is TGTGCCAGCAGTTTAGCGGGGGGGATCGCAGATACGCAGTATTTT. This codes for CASSLAGGIADTQYF.